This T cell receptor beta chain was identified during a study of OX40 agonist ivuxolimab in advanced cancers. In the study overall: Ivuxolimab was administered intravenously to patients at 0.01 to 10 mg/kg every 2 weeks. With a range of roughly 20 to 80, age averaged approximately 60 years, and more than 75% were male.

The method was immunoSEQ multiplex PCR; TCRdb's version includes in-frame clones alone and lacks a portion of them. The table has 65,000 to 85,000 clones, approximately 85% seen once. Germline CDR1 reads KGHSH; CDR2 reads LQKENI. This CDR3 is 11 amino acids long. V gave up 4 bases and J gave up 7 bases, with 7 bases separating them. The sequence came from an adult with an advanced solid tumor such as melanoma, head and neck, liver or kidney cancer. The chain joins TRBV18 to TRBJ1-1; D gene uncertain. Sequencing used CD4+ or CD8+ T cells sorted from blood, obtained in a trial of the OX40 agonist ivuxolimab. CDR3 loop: CASSHGSEAFF. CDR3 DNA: TGTGCCAGCTCACACGGAAGTGAAGCTTTCTTT.